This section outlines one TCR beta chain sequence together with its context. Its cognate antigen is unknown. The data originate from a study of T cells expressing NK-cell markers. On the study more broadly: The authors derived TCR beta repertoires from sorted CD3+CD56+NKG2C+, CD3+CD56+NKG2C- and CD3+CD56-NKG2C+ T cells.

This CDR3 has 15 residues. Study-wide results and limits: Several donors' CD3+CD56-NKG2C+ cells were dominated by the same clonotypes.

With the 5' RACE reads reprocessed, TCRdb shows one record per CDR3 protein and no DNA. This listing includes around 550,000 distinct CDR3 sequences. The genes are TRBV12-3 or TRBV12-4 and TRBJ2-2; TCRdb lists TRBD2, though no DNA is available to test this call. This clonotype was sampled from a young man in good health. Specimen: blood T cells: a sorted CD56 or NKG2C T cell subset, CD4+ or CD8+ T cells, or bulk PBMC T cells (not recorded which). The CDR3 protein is CASSLVGGGIGELFF.